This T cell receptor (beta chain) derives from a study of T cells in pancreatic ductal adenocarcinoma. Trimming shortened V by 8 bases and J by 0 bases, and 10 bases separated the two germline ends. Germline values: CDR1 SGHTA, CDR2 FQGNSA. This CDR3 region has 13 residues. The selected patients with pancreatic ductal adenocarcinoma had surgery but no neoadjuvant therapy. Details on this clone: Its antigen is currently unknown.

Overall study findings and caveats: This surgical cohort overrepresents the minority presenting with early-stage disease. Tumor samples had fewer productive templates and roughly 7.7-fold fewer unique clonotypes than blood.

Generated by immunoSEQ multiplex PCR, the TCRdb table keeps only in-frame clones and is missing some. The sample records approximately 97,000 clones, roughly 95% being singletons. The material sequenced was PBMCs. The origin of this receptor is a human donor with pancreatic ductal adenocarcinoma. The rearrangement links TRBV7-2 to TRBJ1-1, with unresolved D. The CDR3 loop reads CASQDSMNTEAFF. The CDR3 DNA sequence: TGTGCCAGCCAAGATAGCATGAACACTGAAGCTTTCTTT.